The entry that follows covers one T cell receptor (beta chain) sequence. Its cognate antigen is unknown. The treatment here: oral pan-JAK inhibitor, 5-10 mg twice daily. The CDR3 is 15 residues long. The V segment lost 6 bases and the J segment 3 bases; nucleotides outside the gene matches: 7. Germline assignment: CDR1 MNHEY and CDR2 SMNVEV (reference sequence). The sample is drawn from a study of CD8+ T cells in alopecia areata. RNA, once extracted, was reverse transcribed into cDNA for use as the sequencing template. Repertoires were generated with immunoSEQ multiplex PCR, while TCRdb's copy carries only in-frame clones and drops some. Of 60,000 to 85,000 clones in the sample, 66% were seen once. General study findings and limits: Under tofacitinib, numerous expanded lesional clonotypes remained detectable in scalp and blood.

V is TRBV27 and J is TRBJ2-7; 11 positions match TRBD1. This clonotype was sampled from a human donor with alopecia areata. This specimen consisted of CD8+ T cells sorted from blood, obtained at week 24, from a patient treated with tofacitinib. In nucleotides, the CDR3 is TGTGCCAGCAGCCTCCGGGACAGGGGGATCTACGAGCAGTACTTC. Translated: CASSLRDRGIYEQYF.